One and the same sample provided the 14 T cell receptor beta chains below, sequenced in a study of radiotherapy plus CTLA-4 blockade in lung cancer. Here immunoSEQ multiplex PCR was the method, and the copy in TCRdb shows in-frame clones only, minus some. The sample contains some 80,000 clones, around 76% of which appear only once. The source was peripheral blood, collected from a patient treated with radiotherapy plus ipilimumab. These TCRs come from a human donor with non-small cell lung cancer whose response to radiotherapy plus ipilimumab could not be evaluated. Some clones in this sample may be carry-over from other donors' samples.

The gene calls are TRBV29-1 and TRBJ1-1; a possible D gene is TRBD1 (6 bases). This CDR3 is built from 14 residues. V was trimmed by 3 bases and J by 0 bases, leaving 11 bases between them. The germline V gene encodes CDR1 SQVTM and CDR2 ANQGSEA. CDR3 residues: CSVERGALNTEAFF. CDR3 DNA: TGCAGCGTTGAGCGGGGGGCCCTGAACACTGAAGCTTTCTTT.

The chain has TRBV2 and TRBJ1-1, with 9 bases identical to TRBD1. This CDR3 contains 13 residues. The germline gives CDR1 SNHLY, CDR2 FYNNEI. V shed 9 bases and J 4 bases; nucleotides not matched to a gene: 6. The CDR3 protein is CASQTGGGTEAFF. Here the CDR3 DNA reads TGTGCCAGTCAAACAGGGGGCGGCACTGAAGCTTTCTTT.

The chain uses TRBV6-5 and TRBJ2-4; D may be TRBD2 (6 bases). From germline, CDR1 is MNHEY and CDR2 SVGAGI. Trimming left V 7 bases short and J 0 bases short, with 10 bases between. The CDR3 sequence is 14 residues long. DNA for the CDR3: TGTGCCAGCAAGGAGGGCCAAGCCAAAAACATTCAGTACTTC. Protein sequence: CASKEGQAKNIQYF.

This chain uses TRBV10-3 with TRBJ2-7; 7 nucleotides align to TRBD2. V shed 0 bases, J shed 6 bases, and the junction held 8 bases outside the gene matches. CDR3 length: 15 residues. Germline loops: CDR1 ENHRY, CDR2 SYGVKD. The CDR3 nucleotides read TGTGCCATCAGTGAGTCGGCCTGGGAGGGAATCGAGCAGTACTTC. Amino acid sequence: CAISESAWEGIEQYF.

V is TRBV5-1 and J is TRBJ2-3; D gene uncertain. Per the germline V gene, CDR1 is SGHRS and CDR2 is YFSETQ. V was shortened by 2 bases and J by 2 bases, with 6 bases between the two germline ends. This CDR3 is built from 13 residues. The CDR3: CASSLDFTDTQYF. CDR3 nucleotides: TGCGCCAGCAGCTTAGACTTCACAGATACGCAGTATTTT.

The V and J genes are TRBV18 and TRBJ2-3, with TRBD2 matching 7 bases. Germline-derived CDR1 and CDR2 are KGHSH and LQKENI. The CDR3 consists of 15 residues. V lost 3 bases, J lost 8 bases, and 11 bases stayed unmatched. In DNA, the CDR3 is TGTGCCAGCTCACCTCAGGGAGGGATAGGAGGTACGCAGTATTTT. This codes for CASSPQGGIGGTQYF.

This chain links TRBV14 with TRBJ2-2; a possible D gene is TRBD1 (5 bases). Trimming cost V 4 bases and J 1 base, with 10 bases left between them. CDR1 and CDR2 (germline): SGHDN, FVKESK. The CDR3 spans 15 residues. CDR3 DNA sequence: TGTGCCAGCAGCCCGAGGCAGGGGAACACCGGGGAGCTGTTTTTT. Protein product: CASSPRQGNTGELFF. Based on the CDR3 plus reference TRBV14 and TRBJ2-2, the full variable domain is EAGVTQFPSHSVIEKGQTVTLRCDPISGHDNLYWYRRVMGKEIKFLLHFVKESKQDESGMPNNRFLAERTGGTYSTLKVQPAELEDSGVYFCASSPRQGNTGELFFGEGSRLTVL.

CDR3 DNA: TGTGCCAGTAGTTTAAGACTAGACGAGACCCAGTACTTC. Translating it yields CASSLRLDETQYF. The chain couples TRBV19 to TRBJ2-5; a possible D gene is TRBD2 (6 bases). Germline loops: CDR1 LNHDA, CDR2 SQIVND (reference sequence). CDR3 length: 13 amino acids. V was shortened by 5 bases and J by 5 bases, with 12 bases between the two germline ends.

The V call is TRBV6-1, the J call TRBJ1-5, with D perhaps matching TRBD1 (6 bases). CDR1 and CDR2 from the germline V gene are MNHNS and SASEGT. Trimming pared 6 bases from V and 0 bases from J, leaving 12 bases between. The CDR3 spans 15 residues. Here the CDR3 DNA reads TGTGCCAGCAGGAGGGACAACTATAGCAATCAGCCCCAGCATTTT. Protein: CASRRDNYSNQPQHF.

In its sample, this clone ranks as medium-sized (0.01 to 0.1%). The chain joins TRBV21-1 to TRBJ1-1. TRBV21-1 counts as a pseudogene. This CDR3 has 17 residues. The CDR3 nucleotides read TGTGCCAGCGAGGAGGGGATGTACCCAACCTCGAACACTGAAGCTTTCTTT. Translating it yields CASEEGMYPTSNTEAFF.

The chain is built from TRBV11-2 and TRBJ2-7; TRBD1 aligns across 8 bases. Germline CDR1 and CDR2: SGHAT and FQNNGV. V was clipped by 5 bases and J by 6 bases; unmatched bases: 15. The CDR3 runs to 16 residues. The CDR3 bases are TGTGCCAGCAGCCAACTCTCCCGGGCAGGGGGCTCCGAGCAGTACTTC. Its protein is CASSQLSRAGGSEQYF.

CDR3 DNA sequence: TGTGCCAGCAGTTTAGTAACAGGGGGGCGCGACGAGCAGTACTTC. It specifies CASSLVTGGRDEQYF. The genes are TRBV28 and TRBJ2-7; TRBD1 agrees at 8 bases. Germline V CDR1 and CDR2: MDHEN, SYDVKM. The CDR3 has 15 residues. With V trimmed by 2 bases and J by 5 bases, 8 bases remained unmatched.

The V call is TRBV28, the J call TRBJ1-3; D is ambiguous. Trimming removed 8 bases from V and 0 bases from J, with 17 bases in between. The CDR3 is 16 amino acids. From germline, CDR1 is MDHEN and CDR2 SYDVKM. DNA of the CDR3: TGTGCCAGCGTCAAATCCGGTCGGTTCTCTGGAAACACCATATATTTT. Protein product: CASVKSGRFSGNTIYF.

The chain couples TRBV28 to TRBJ2-5, with D uncertain. This CDR3 is 13 amino acids long. V was trimmed by 3 bases and J by 5 bases, leaving 10 bases between them. Looked up from germline, CDR1 is MDHEN and CDR2 is SYDVKM. CDR3 protein: CASSFGQQETQYF. Here the CDR3 DNA reads TGTGCCAGCAGTTTTGGGCAGCAGGAGACCCAGTACTTC.